Each of the 28 T cell receptor beta chains below was sequenced from the same sample in a study of shared clonotypes between healthy human individuals. Assay used: immunoSEQ multiplex PCR; TCRdb lists only in-frame clones, some missing. Counted here are more than 600,000 clones, just over 90% occurring once; the ten biggest clones make up approximately 25%. The naive CD8 subset, CD45RO-negative cells positively selected for CCR7, excluded terminally differentiated effector memory CD45RA+ cells. The specimen sequenced was naive CD8+ T cells sorted from blood. The receptors here all came from a man younger than 40 in good health.

This clone was found a few times. The chain is built from TRBV9 and TRBJ2-5; possibly TRBD1 for D (6 bases). The CDR3 contains 13 residues. V lost 3 bases and J 4 bases, leaving 10 bases between the germline ends. In germline, CDR1 is SGDLS, CDR2 YYNGEE. The CDR3 protein is CASSDRDGETQYF. In DNA, the CDR3 is TGTGCCAGCAGCGACAGGGATGGAGAGACCCAGTACTTC. Complete variable domain (other parts from reference TRBV9 and TRBJ2-5): DSGVTQTPKHLITATGQRVTLRCSPRSGDLSVYWYQQSLDQGLQFLIQYYNGEERAKGNILERFSAQQFPDLHSELNLSSLELGDSALYFCASSDRDGETQYFGPGTRLLVL.

The chain uses TRBV4-1 and TRBJ2-2; D is uncertain. Germline V gives CDR1 MGHRA, CDR2 YSYEKL. Trimming stripped 1 base from V and 8 bases from J, with 11 bases between. CDR3 length: 14 amino acids. DNA for the CDR3: TGCGCCAGCAGCCAAGGGATGCTAGGTGGGGAGCTGTTTTTT. This gives the protein CASSQGMLGGELFF.

The rearrangement links TRBV18 to TRBJ2-1; 8 nucleotides agree with TRBD1. J gave up 5 bases and V 5 bases, and 20 bases lay outside the gene matches. The CDR3 is 19 amino acids. Germline V CDR1 and CDR2: KGHSH, LQKENI. The CDR3 loop reads CASSSGQGKGGRFHNEQFF. The CDR3 region has the DNA TGTGCCAGCTCATCCGGACAGGGTAAAGGAGGGAGATTCCACAATGAGCAGTTCTTC.

Concerning this clone itself: This may come from a read error, since a much larger clone is one base off. This specimen includes other DNA sequences encoding the same CDR3. The V and J genes are TRBV2 and TRBJ2-7; tentative D call: TRBD1 (6 bases). Looked up from germline, CDR1 is SNHLY and CDR2 is FYNNEI. The CDR3 spans 13 residues. For the CDR3, the DNA is TGTGCCAGCAGTAGGACAGCTTCCTACGAGCAATACTTC. Translation: CASSRTASYEQYF. The variable domain in full, with the rest retrieved from reference TRBV2 and TRBJ2-7, is EPEVTQTPSHQVTQMGQEVILRCVPISNHLYFYWYRQILGQKVEFLVSFYNNEISEKSEIFDDQFSVERPDGSNFTLKIRSTKLEDSAMYFCASSRTASYEQYFGPGTRLTVT.

The chain combines TRBV7-6 with TRBJ2-1, with 12 nucleotides matching TRBD2. The junction had 5 bases not matched to a gene; V was cut back by 6 bases and J by 5 bases. Germline CDR1 is SGHVS and CDR2 is FNYEAQ. The CDR3 covers 15 residues. CDR3 sequence: CASSWLAGGNNEQFF. CDR3 nucleotide sequence: TGTGCCAGCAGTTGGCTAGCGGGAGGGAACAATGAGCAGTTCTTC.

This chain links TRBV7-9 with TRBJ2-7, with TRBD2 matching over 12 bases. Germline assignment: CDR1 SEHNR and CDR2 FQNEAQ (reference sequence). CDR3 length: 13 amino acids. V lost 4 bases to trimming and J lost 12 bases; unmatched junction nucleotides: 7. CDR3 residues: CASSSSSGRAPYF. In DNA, the CDR3 is TGTGCCAGCAGCTCGTCTAGCGGGAGGGCCCCGTACTTC.

The V call is TRBV11-2, the J call TRBJ1-1, with D hard to call. The V end was cut by 2 bases, the J end by 4 bases, with 14 bases between. Germline assignment: CDR1 SGHAT and CDR2 FQNNGV. The CDR3 runs 15 residues. The chain's CDR3 is CASSLKGYGATEAFF. As DNA, the CDR3 is TGTGCCAGCAGCTTAAAGGGTTACGGAGCCACTGAAGCTTTCTTT.

The chain is built from TRBV29-1 and TRBJ2-5; tentatively, D is TRBD1 (5 bases). The CDR3 spans 12 residues. The V gene's germline CDR1 is SQVTM and CDR2 ANQGSEA. The ends were cut back, 7 bases at V and 1 base at J, with 10 bases in the middle. The DNA of the CDR3 is TGCAGCGCTCAGGGCCCCCAAGAGACCCAGTACTTC. It yields the protein CSAQGPQETQYF.

V gene TRBV6-1 combines with J gene TRBJ1-2, with a weak D call TRBD1 (6 bases). V lost 3 bases, J lost 4 bases, and 18 bases lay in between. There are 16 residues in the CDR3. In germline, CDR1 is MNHNS, CDR2 SASEGT. CDR3 residues: CASSESPRTEIYGYTF. The CDR3 DNA reads as TGTGCCAGCAGTGAGTCCCCTCGGACAGAAATCTATGGCTACACCTTC.

This clone was seen once. The same CDR3 can be traced to other DNA sequences in this sample. This chain uses TRBV5-6 with TRBJ2-7, with TRBD1 matching 12 bases. V shed 4 bases and J 4 bases; nucleotides not matched to a gene: 3. Germline V CDR1 and CDR2: SGHDT, YYEEEE. The CDR3 is made up of 14 amino acids. CDR3 coding DNA: TGTGCCAGCAGCCTGGGACAGGGGGCTTACGAGCAGTACTTC. Encoded protein: CASSLGQGAYEQYF.

This rearrangement joins TRBV28 to TRBJ1-4, with TRBD1 identical over 9 bases. The V and J ends lost 5 bases and 10 bases, in that order; junction bases with no gene match: 2. The CDR3 is made up of 12 amino acids. CDR1 and CDR2 (germline): MDHEN, SYDVKM. CDR3 sequence reads: CASSQDRGKLFF. For the CDR3, the DNA is TGTGCCAGCAGTCAGGACAGGGGAAAACTGTTTTTT.

CDR3 residues: CASSSLAGGTKETQYF. The CDR3 region has the DNA TGTGCCAGCAGCTCCCTAGCGGGAGGGACGAAAGAGACCCAGTACTTC. The V call is TRBV7-9, the J call TRBJ2-5; TRBD2 agrees at 12 bases. In germline, CDR1 is SEHNR, CDR2 FQNEAQ (reference sequence). With V trimmed by 4 bases and J by 3 bases, 6 bases remained unmatched. The CDR3 is made up of 16 amino acids.

The chain links TRBV29-1 to TRBJ2-2; TRBD1 might be the D (6 bases). The CDR3 runs to 13 residues. CDR1 SQVTM and CDR2 ANQGSEA come from the germline V gene. The V and J ends lost 4 bases and 1 base respectively, with 7 bases between them. The CDR3 DNA is TGCAGCGTTGCGGACAGGAACACCGGGGAGCTGTTTTTT. This translates into CSVADRNTGELFF.

The rearrangement joins TRBV4-1 to TRBJ2-5; 7 bases are a match to TRBD1. CDR3 length: 15 residues. Germline lookup yields CDR1 MGHRA and CDR2 YSYEKL. V was pared by 6 bases and J by 4 bases, with 11 bases of the junction left unmatched. In DNA, the CDR3 is TGCGCCAGCAGATCCGGGACAGCCGGCAGAGAGACCCAGTACTTC. It specifies CASRSGTAGRETQYF.

The chain combines TRBV15 with TRBJ2-5, with D maybe TRBD2 (6 bases). Germline CDR1 reads LNHNV; CDR2 reads YYDKDF (reference sequence). The V gene lost 6 bases and the J gene lost 3 bases, with 20 bases spanning the gap. The CDR3 totals 16 residues. Here the CDR3 reads CATRETEGAGKETQYF. CDR3 nucleotide sequence: TGTGCCACCAGGGAAACCGAAGGGGCGGGAAAAGAGACCCAGTACTTC.

The chain joins TRBV11-2 to TRBJ1-2; D gene ambiguous. The germline gives CDR1 SGHAT, CDR2 FQNNGV. This CDR3 region has 16 residues. V was clipped by 0 bases and J by 6 bases, with 17 bases between them. In DNA form, the CDR3 reads TGTGCCAGCAGCTTAGATGGCAGTAGGGCAGTCGATGGCTACACCTTC. Protein product: CASSLDGSRAVDGYTF.

A note on this clone: Other DNA sequences from this sample encode an identical CDR3 as well. The rearrangement joins TRBV4-1 to TRBJ2-2; possible D gene TRBD1, 5 bases. Per germline, CDR1 MGHRA and CDR2 YSYEKL. CDR3 size: 14 residues. V lost 1 base and J lost 5, with 8 bases in between. CDR3 sequence: CASSQVAGTGELFF. In DNA form, the CDR3 reads TGCGCCAGCAGCCAAGTAGCAGGGACCGGGGAGCTGTTTTTT.

The V gene is TRBV27, the J gene TRBJ2-7; 7 bases map to TRBD2. After removal of 2 bases from V and 7 bases from J, the junction contained 11 bases not matched to a gene. The CDR3 covers 15 residues. Per the germline V gene, CDR1 is MNHEY and CDR2 is SMNVEV (reference sequence). The CDR3 DNA reads TGTGCCAGCAGTTTAAGCTCTAGCGGTTTTTTTGAGCAGTACTTC. The encoded protein is CASSLSSSGFFEQYF.

This clone has a handful of counts. The rearrangement joins TRBV5-1 to TRBJ2-2; 7 bases are shared with TRBD2. The germline gives CDR1 SGHRS, CDR2 YFSETQ. The CDR3 spans 19 residues. After removal of 4 bases from V and 5 bases from J, the junction contained 20 bases not matched to a gene. CDR3 loop: CASSQTGRANGARTGELFF. The CDR3 nucleotides read TGCGCCAGCAGCCAAACGGGGAGGGCTAACGGAGCGAGGACCGGGGAGCTGTTTTTT.

The CDR3 region has the DNA TGTGCCAGCAGCATTGACAGGGGGTTCACTGAAGCTTTCTTT. Its translation is CASSIDRGFTEAFF. The chain links TRBV7-8 to TRBJ1-1, with 9 bases that match TRBD1. CDR1 and CDR2 from the germline V gene are SGHVS and FQNEAQ. The CDR3 is 14 residues long. V lost 5 bases to trimming and J lost 4 bases; unmatched junction nucleotides: 5.

The chain uses TRBV25-1 and TRBJ2-3, with D uncertain. Deletions cut 1 base from V and 0 bases from J, with 8 bases between. This CDR3 region has 15 residues. Looked up from germline, CDR1 is MGHDK and CDR2 is SYGVNS. This CDR3 reads CASSEFMSSTDTQYF. The CDR3 nucleotides are TGTGCCAGCAGTGAATTCATGAGTAGCACAGATACGCAGTATTTT.

The chain carries TRBV6-1 and TRBJ2-2; D may be TRBD2 (5 bases). CDR3 length equals 16 residues. The germline V gene encodes CDR1 MNHNS and CDR2 SASEGT. V dropped 2 bases and J dropped 8 bases, with 18 bases sitting between them. The CDR3 region is CASSEHEGWTWGELFF. CDR3 bases: TGTGCCAGCAGTGAACACGAGGGATGGACTTGGGGGGAGCTGTTTTTT.

The chain uses TRBV6-1 and TRBJ1-1; D ambiguous. The V end lost 2 bases, the J end lost 4 bases, and 8 bases lay between the germline ends. The CDR3 extends over 13 amino acids. CDR1 MNHNS and CDR2 SASEGT come from the germline V gene. CDR3 residues: CASSEFGGTEAFF. The DNA for the CDR3 is TGTGCCAGCAGTGAATTTGGTGGCACTGAAGCTTTCTTT.

The rearrangement joins TRBV11-2 to TRBJ2-7; possible D gene TRBD1, 5 bases. V gave up 5 bases and J gave up 1 base, with 12 bases separating them. CDR1 SGHAT and CDR2 FQNNGV come from the germline V gene. The CDR3 extends over 14 amino acids. The CDR3 spells CASSPVTGSYEQYF. CDR3 nucleotides: TGTGCCAGCAGCCCAGTAACAGGATCCTACGAGCAGTACTTC. Drawing the rest from reference TRBV11-2 and TRBJ2-7, the complete variable domain is EAGVAQSPRYKIIEKRQSVAFWCNPISGHATLYWYQQILGQGPKLLIQFQNNGVVDDSQLPKDRFSAERLKGVDSTLKIQPAKLEDSAVYLCASSPVTGSYEQYFGPGTRLTVT.

V and J are TRBV19 and TRBJ2-6; 8 nucleotides agree with TRBD2. The V gene's germline CDR1 is LNHDA and CDR2 SQIVND (reference sequence). V shed 5 bases and J 0 bases; nucleotides not matched to a gene: 12. CDR3 size: 19 residues. The CDR3 bases are TGTGCCAGTAGTCCCGTCTGGGTCGCGGGAGGCTCTGGGGCCAACGTCCTGACTTTC. Amino acids: CASSPVWVAGGSGANVLTF.

The rearrangement joins TRBV9 to TRBJ2-7; tentative D call: TRBD1 (6 bases). The CDR3 length is 13 residues. V was clipped by 3 bases and J by 7 bases, with 14 bases between them. Germline CDR1 is SGDLS and CDR2 is YYNGEE. In DNA form, the CDR3 reads TGTGCCAGCAGCGCTGGGGGCTCTCAGGAGCAGTACTTC. It translates to CASSAGGSQEQYF. The entire variable domain, with the rest obtained from reference TRBV9 and TRBJ2-7, is as follows: DSGVTQTPKHLITATGQRVTLRCSPRSGDLSVYWYQQSLDQGLQFLIQYYNGEERAKGNILERFSAQQFPDLHSELNLSSLELGDSALYFCASSAGGSQEQYFGPGTRLTVT.

This chain links TRBV4-1 with TRBJ2-5; 7 bases fit TRBD1. After removal of 1 base from V and 5 bases from J, the junction contained 7 bases not matched to a gene. CDR1 is MGHRA and CDR2 is YSYEKL in the germline V gene. This CDR3 spans 15 amino acids. CDR3 loop: CASSQGDSRWETQYF. The CDR3 DNA is TGCGCCAGCAGCCAAGGGGACAGCCGTTGGGAGACCCAGTACTTC.

A word on this clone: A read error may account for a junction end that differs from germline. The V call is TRBV9, the J call TRBJ2-3, with a tentative D call TRBD2 (5 bases). The CDR3 runs to 8 residues. The germline V gene encodes CDR1 SGDLS and CDR2 YYNGEE. The CDR3 nucleotides are TGTGCCAGCACCCCGAGGGATTTT. Residues: CASTPRDF.